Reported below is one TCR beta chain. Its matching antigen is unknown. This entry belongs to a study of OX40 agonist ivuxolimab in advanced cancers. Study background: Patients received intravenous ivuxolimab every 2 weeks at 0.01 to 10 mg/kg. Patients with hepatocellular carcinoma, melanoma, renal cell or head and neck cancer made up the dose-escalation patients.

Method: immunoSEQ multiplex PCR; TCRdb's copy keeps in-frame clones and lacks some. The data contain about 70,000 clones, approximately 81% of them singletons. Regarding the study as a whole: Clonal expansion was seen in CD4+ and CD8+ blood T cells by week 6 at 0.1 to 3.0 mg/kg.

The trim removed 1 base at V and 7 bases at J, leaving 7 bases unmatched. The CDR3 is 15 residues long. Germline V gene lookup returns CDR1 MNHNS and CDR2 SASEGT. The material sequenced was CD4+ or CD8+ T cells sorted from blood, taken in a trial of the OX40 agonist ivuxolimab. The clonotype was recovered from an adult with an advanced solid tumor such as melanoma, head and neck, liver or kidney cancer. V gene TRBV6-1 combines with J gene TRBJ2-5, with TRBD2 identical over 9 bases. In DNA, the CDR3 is TGTGCCAGCAGTGAAGTATCTAGCGGGGCGGGGACCCAGTACTTC. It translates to CASSEVSSGAGTQYF.